This T cell receptor beta chain was sequenced for a study of T cell responses to AZD1222 COVID-19 vaccine. The CDR3 length is 13 residues. Germline values: CDR1 GTSNPN, CDR2 SVGIG (reference sequence). Clones were sequenced by immunoSEQ multiplex PCR, and TCRdb holds only the in-frame ones, with some missing. Among 55,000 to 70,000 clones, about four fifths were seen once, and the ten largest hold 9% to 13%. The source material was peripheral blood, sampled on day 0 of AZD1222 vaccination. The TCR originated in an adult in good health. V gene TRBV30 combines with J gene TRBJ1-3, with TRBD1 matching over 10 bases. The CDR3 protein is CGGTGAIGNTIYF. CDR3 in DNA: TGTGGAGGGACAGGGGCAATTGGAAACACCATATATTTT. Full variable domain (remainder filled in from reference TRBV30 and TRBJ1-3): SQTIHQWPATLVQPVGSPLSLECTVEGTSNPNLYWYRQAAGRGLQLLFYSVGIGQISSEVPQNLSASRPQDRQFILSSKKLLLSDSGFYLCGGTGAIGNTIYFGEGSWLTVV.